Below, 31 T cell receptor beta chains from the same sample are listed, as sequenced in a study of Ad26.COV2.S vaccination and SARS-CoV-2 variants. The treatment is: approximately 18 received Ad26.COV2.S at low or high dose, single or two shots; about five received placebo; per-sample allocation not given. After the first vaccine or placebo injection, samples were drawn on day 63. Data came from immunoSEQ multiplex PCR; TCRdb stores just in-frame clones and leaves some out. The data show roughly 500,000 clones, about 88% seen once. The material was peripheral blood, obtained in a trial of Ad26.COV2.S vaccine versus placebo. The receptors come from a person aged 18 to 65 who received the Ad26.COV2.S COVID-19 vaccine or a placebo.

The V gene is TRBV24-1, the J gene TRBJ1-2; tentatively, D is TRBD1 (6 bases). The length of the CDR3 is 15 residues. Trimming cost V 3 bases and J 4 bases, with 14 bases left between them. Germline V gene sequence: CDR1 KGHDR, CDR2 SFDVKD. The CDR3 loop is CATSDNREDGYGYTF. The CDR3 bases are TGTGCCACCAGTGATAACAGGGAAGACGGCTATGGCTACACCTTC.

The V call is TRBV7-2, the J call TRBJ2-2, with 7 bases that match TRBD1. Germline values: CDR1 SGHTA, CDR2 FQGNSA. This CDR3 spans 15 amino acids. Germline trimming cut 2 bases from V and 5 bases from J; bases unmatched to any gene: 5. The CDR3 DNA reads TGTGCCAGCAGCTTATTGGCCAGGGGGACCGGGGAGCTGTTTTTT. Translation gives CASSLLARGTGELFF.

A single count supports this clone. The J gene is TRBJ2-1, the V gene TRBV24-1, with D perhaps TRBD1 (5 bases). Germline CDR1 KGHDR, CDR2 SFDVKD. The CDR3 runs to 13 residues. V was cut by 6 bases and J by 2 bases, with 7 bases left in between. In DNA form, the CDR3 reads TGTGCCACCAGTCTACAGGCCTACAATGAGCAGTTCTTC. It yields the protein CATSLQAYNEQFF.

The chain links TRBV20-1 to TRBJ1-2; D is ambiguous. There are 11 residues in the CDR3. From germline, CDR1 is DFQATT and CDR2 SNEGSKA (reference sequence). V gave up 6 bases and J gave up 5 bases, with 10 bases separating them. CDR3: CSAGDRYGYTF. As DNA, the CDR3 is TGCAGTGCCGGTGACCGATATGGCTACACCTTC.

The chain has TRBV6-1 and TRBJ1-2; D call uncertain. The V and J ends lost 1 base and 8 bases respectively, with 20 bases between them. The CDR3 extends over 16 amino acids. The V gene's germline CDR1 is MNHNS and CDR2 SASEGT. The CDR3 nucleotides read TGTGCCAGCAGTGAAGTTCCATCACTCCCACCCCTAGGCTACACCTTC. It translates to CASSEVPSLPPLGYTF.

The gene calls are TRBV5-1 and TRBJ1-3; D ambiguous. The V end was cut by 4 bases, the J end by 0 bases, with 14 bases between. The CDR3 runs to 16 residues. CDR1 and CDR2 from the germline V gene are SGHRS and YFSETQ. The CDR3 reads CASSQRRGGSGNTIYF. In DNA, the CDR3 is TGCGCCAGCAGCCAGCGACGCGGAGGCTCTGGAAACACCATATATTTT.

There are a few counts of this clone. V is TRBV9 and J is TRBJ2-5; 9 positions match TRBD2. The CDR3 has 15 amino acids. J lost 7 bases, V lost 0 bases, and 7 bases had no gene match. CDR1 SGDLS and CDR2 YYNGEE come from the germline V gene. The CDR3: CASSVEGGRGRTQYF. For the CDR3, the DNA is TGTGCCAGCAGCGTAGAGGGCGGGAGGGGGAGGACCCAGTACTTC.

The genes are TRBV7-6 and TRBJ2-3; D unresolved. Germline assignment: CDR1 SGHVS and CDR2 FNYEAQ. The V end was cut by 2 bases, the J end by 0 bases, with 15 bases between. The CDR3 contains 17 residues. The CDR3 DNA is TGTGCCAGCAGCTTACGGGCAAGGCCCTCTAGCACAGATACGCAGTATTTT. It yields the protein CASSLRARPSSTDTQYF.

DNA for the CDR3: TGTGCCAGCAGTTCGGACTACAACACCGGGGAGCTGTTTTTT. Its protein is CASSSDYNTGELFF. The gene calls are TRBV11-2 and TRBJ2-2, with D possibly being TRBD2 (6 bases). Trimming removed 6 bases at V and 2 bases at J, with 10 bases between. The CDR3 contains 14 residues. Germline assignment: CDR1 SGHAT and CDR2 FQNNGV. The full variable domain, rest sourced from reference TRBV11-2 and TRBJ2-2, is EAGVAQSPRYKIIEKRQSVAFWCNPISGHATLYWYQQILGQGPKLLIQFQNNGVVDDSQLPKDRFSAERLKGVDSTLKIQPAKLEDSAVYLCASSSDYNTGELFFGEGSRLTVL.

The chain carries TRBV7-2 and TRBJ2-5, with a weak D call TRBD2 (5 bases). V was trimmed by 4 bases and J by 5 bases, leaving 5 bases between them. This CDR3 contains 11 residues. The germline V gene encodes CDR1 SGHTA and CDR2 FQGNSA. The CDR3 nucleotides are TGTGCCAGCAGCTCGGGGGAGACCCAGTACTTC. Its protein is CASSSGETQYF.

CDR3 sequence (DNA): TGCGCCAGCAGCCAAGGAGCAGTGCCGAACGAGCAGTACTTC. Translating gives CASSQGAVPNEQYF. This chain joins TRBV4-1 and TRBJ2-7; no clear D gene. Germline V gene data show CDR1 as MGHRA and CDR2 as YSYEKL. The CDR3 is 14 residues long. Trimming cost V 1 base and J 5 bases, with 12 bases left between them.

The chain recombines TRBV5-1 with TRBJ1-4; 8 nucleotides line up with TRBD1. J gave up 0 bases and V 4 bases, and 11 bases lay outside the gene matches. Germline V lookup: CDR1 SGHRS, CDR2 YFSETQ. CDR3 length equals 18 residues. The CDR3 loop is CASSQLSDRASTNEKLFF. CDR3 nucleotide sequence: TGCGCCAGCAGCCAACTATCGGACAGGGCATCAACTAATGAAAAACTGTTTTTT.

The chain carries TRBV7-9 and TRBJ2-1; TRBD1 is a possible D gene (6 bases). Trimming pared 1 base from V and 8 bases from J, leaving 15 bases between. The CDR3 totals 15 residues. Per germline, CDR1 SEHNR and CDR2 FQNEAQ (reference sequence). CDR3 sequence reads: CASSLDWAQGDEQFF. For the CDR3, the DNA is TGTGCCAGCAGCTTAGATTGGGCACAGGGAGATGAGCAGTTCTTC.

The CDR3, as DNA: TGTGCCAGCAGCGCCCCCTTAGGGGCGATTCGAAACTATGGCTACACCTTC. This sequence encodes CASSAPLGAIRNYGYTF. The gene calls are TRBV9 and TRBJ1-2; tentative D call: TRBD1 (5 bases). Trimming removed 3 bases at V and 2 bases at J, with 20 bases between. The germline V gene encodes CDR1 SGDLS and CDR2 YYNGEE. This CDR3 region has 17 residues.

The table lists this clone with a count of one. J is TRBJ1-2 and V is TRBV6-2 or TRBV6-3, with D unclear. Germline CDR1 MNHEY, CDR2 SVGEGT. There are 13 residues in the CDR3. V gave up 2 bases and J gave up 4 bases, with 8 bases separating them. CDR3 bases: TGTGCCAGCAGTTACCAAGGCGGCTATGGCTACACCTTC. Protein product: CASSYQGGYGYTF.

The genes are TRBV11-3 and TRBJ1-1; TRBD1 matches at 12 bases. V lost 5 bases and J lost 3; bases outside the gene matches: 4. Germline assignment: CDR1 SGHNT and CDR2 YENEEA. The CDR3 totals 15 residues. This chain's CDR3 is CASSGGDRGHTEAFF. The CDR3 DNA reads as TGTGCCAGCAGCGGCGGGGACAGGGGGCACACTGAAGCTTTCTTT.

The rearrangement uses TRBV20-1 and TRBJ1-5; D perhaps matches TRBD1 (6 bases). The CDR3 consists of 13 residues. Germline CDR1 reads DFQATT; CDR2 reads SNEGSKA (reference sequence). V was shortened by 3 bases and J by 6 bases, with 12 bases between the two germline ends. The CDR3 reads CSASWSGVQPQHF. CDR3 sequence (DNA): TGCAGTGCTAGTTGGTCAGGGGTTCAGCCCCAGCATTTT.

This chain joins TRBV3-1 (or the pseudogene TRBV3-2) and TRBJ1-2, with D tentatively TRBD1 (6 bases). The V end was cut by 3 bases, the J end by 8 bases, with 19 bases between. The CDR3 is made up of 15 amino acids. Germline assignment: CDR1 LGHDT and CDR2 YNNKEL (reference sequence). The chain's CDR3 is CASSQTHVGAGGYTF. The DNA of the CDR3 is TGTGCCAGCAGCCAGACCCATGTGGGGGCCGGCGGCTACACCTTC.

Details on this clone: The same CDR3 is also encoded by other DNA sequences in this sample. The V call is TRBV18, the J call TRBJ2-5; D uncertain. CDR3 length equals 11 residues. Germline CDR1 and CDR2: KGHSH and LQKENI. Trimming stripped 3 bases from V and 2 bases from J, with 1 base between. The CDR3 region is CASSPQETQYF. In DNA form, the CDR3 reads TGTGCCAGCTCACCGCAAGAGACCCAGTACTTC.

The chain joins TRBV5-4 to TRBJ2-7, with TRBD1 matching over 12 bases. The V segment lost 3 bases and the J segment 6 bases; nucleotides outside the gene matches: 13. The CDR3 spans 17 residues. CDR1 and CDR2 (germline): SGHNT, YYREEE (reference sequence). Here the CDR3 reads CASSSYGTGGVSGEQYV. Written as DNA, the CDR3 is TGTGCCAGCAGCTCATACGGGACAGGGGGCGTATCTGGCGAGCAGTACGTC.

V and J are TRBV12-3 or TRBV12-4 and TRBJ1-2, with 10 bases identical to TRBD1. The CDR3 is 13 residues long. The ends lost 6 bases at V and 10 bases at J; junction bases unmatched: 8. CDR3 in amino acids: CASSRGQGTDYTF. The DNA for the CDR3 is TGTGCCAGCAGCAGGGGACAGGGGACGGACTACACCTTC.

The chain uses TRBV7-2 and TRBJ2-3; 7 nucleotides align to TRBD2. V shed 7 bases, J shed 0 bases, and the junction held 10 bases outside the gene matches. From germline, CDR1 is SGHTA and CDR2 FQGNSA. The CDR3 has 16 amino acids. Here the CDR3 reads CASTNPGGRSTDTQYF. The DNA for the CDR3 is TGTGCCAGCACCAACCCGGGAGGCAGGAGCACAGATACGCAGTATTTT.

The chain joins TRBV7-2 to TRBJ2-2; D is unclear. Between the trimmed V and J ends, which lost 5 bases and 4 bases, there was a span of 5 bases. The germline CDR1 and CDR2 sequences are SGHTA and FQGNSA. This CDR3 is built from 12 residues. The CDR3 spells CASSPSTGELFF. The CDR3 region has the DNA TGTGCCAGCAGCCCTAGCACCGGGGAGCTGTTTTTT.

The chain has TRBV2 and TRBJ1-2; a possible D gene is TRBD1 (5 bases). The CDR3 contains 15 residues. The germline V and J ends were trimmed by 5 bases and 4 bases, with 17 bases remaining between them. Germline loops: CDR1 SNHLY, CDR2 FYNNEI. The CDR3 DNA reads as TGTGCCAGCAGTTTCAAGACAGATCTTCCCTATGGCTACACCTTC. Encoded protein: CASSFKTDLPYGYTF.

Only one count was recorded for this clone. The chain links TRBV12-3 or TRBV12-4 to TRBJ2-3; possibly TRBD1 or TRBD2 for D (6 bases each). The ends were cut back, 10 bases at V and 4 bases at J, with 15 bases in the middle. CDR3 length equals 13 residues. CDR3 region: CATGGGGSDTQYF. The CDR3 bases are TGTGCCACCGGAGGGGGTGGGTCAGATACGCAGTATTTT.

The rearrangement uses TRBV18 and TRBJ2-7, with 10 nucleotides matching TRBD2. CDR3 length: 14 amino acids. V lost 5 bases and J lost 6; bases outside the gene matches: 7. The germline CDR1 and CDR2 sequences are KGHSH and LQKENI. CDR3 coding DNA: TGTGCCAGCTCAGATACTAGCGGGATGAGCGAGCAGTACGTC. Translated: CASSDTSGMSEQYV.

V usage is TRBV5-5 and J usage is TRBJ2-7, with D unresolved. The CDR3 is 15 residues long. Germline loops: CDR1 SGHKS, CDR2 YYEKEE (reference sequence). V was clipped by 3 bases and J by 4 bases, with 17 bases between them. CDR3 bases: TGTGCCAGCAGCTCGACGGTACTGTTGACTTACGAGCAGTACTTC. Its translation: CASSSTVLLTYEQYF.

The J gene is TRBJ1-6, the V gene TRBV4-2; 8 nucleotides line up with TRBD1. CDR1 is LGHNA and CDR2 is YNFKEQ in the germline V gene. J was trimmed by 5 bases and V by 5 bases; bases with no gene match: 8. The CDR3 has 16 amino acids. The CDR3 nucleotides read TGTGCCAGCAGCACCCCTGGACAGGGTGATAATTCACCCCTCCACTTT. This sequence encodes CASSTPGQGDNSPLHF.

This clone was counted a single time. V and J are TRBV7-9 and TRBJ1-3; no reliable D call. The germline V and J ends were trimmed by 4 bases and 0 bases, with 13 bases remaining between them. This CDR3 comprises 16 residues. Looked up from germline, CDR1 is SEHNR and CDR2 is FQNEAQ (reference sequence). The CDR3 DNA sequence: TGTGCCAGCAGCTCTCGCGGCGACTCCTCTGGAAACACCATATATTTT. It translates to CASSSRGDSSGNTIYF.

V usage is TRBV7-8 and J usage is TRBJ1-5; 9 positions match TRBD1. Germline V lookup: CDR1 SGHVS, CDR2 FQNEAQ. The J segment lost 7 bases and the V segment lost 4 bases, leaving 5 bases of the junction unmatched. The CDR3 is 14 amino acids. DNA of the CDR3: TGTGCCAGCAGCTGGGACAGGGAAGGACAGCCCCAGCATTTT. Amino acid sequence: CASSWDREGQPQHF. The full variable domain, completed using reference TRBV7-8 and TRBJ1-5, is GAGVSQSPRYKVAKRGQDVALRCDPISGHVSLFWYQQALGQGPEFLTYFQNEAQLDKSGLPSDRFFAERPEGSVSTLKIQRTQQEDSAVYLCASSWDREGQPQHFGDGTRLSIL.

V is TRBV3-1 (or the pseudogene TRBV3-2) and J is TRBJ2-1; D remains unclear. The CDR3 has 11 amino acids. Germline V gene data show CDR1 as LGHDT and CDR2 as YNNKEL (reference sequence). Trimming left V 4 bases short and J 9 bases short, with 7 bases between. CDR3 DNA: TGTGCCAGCAGCCGGCAGAGTGAGCAGTTCTTC. Translated: CASSRQSEQFF.